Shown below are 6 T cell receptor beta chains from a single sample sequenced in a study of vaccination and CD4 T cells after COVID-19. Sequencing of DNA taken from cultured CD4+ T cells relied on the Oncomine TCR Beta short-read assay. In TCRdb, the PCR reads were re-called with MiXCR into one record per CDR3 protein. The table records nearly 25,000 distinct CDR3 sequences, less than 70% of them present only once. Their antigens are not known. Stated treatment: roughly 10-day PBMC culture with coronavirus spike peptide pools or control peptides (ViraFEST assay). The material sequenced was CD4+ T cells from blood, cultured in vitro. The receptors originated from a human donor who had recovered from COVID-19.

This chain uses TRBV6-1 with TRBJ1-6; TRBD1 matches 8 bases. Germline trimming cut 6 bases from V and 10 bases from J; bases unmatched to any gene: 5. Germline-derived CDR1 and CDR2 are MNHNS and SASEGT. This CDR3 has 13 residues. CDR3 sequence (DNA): TGTGCCAGCAGGGTACAGGGGGAGTCACCCCTCCACTTT. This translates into CASRVQGESPLHF.

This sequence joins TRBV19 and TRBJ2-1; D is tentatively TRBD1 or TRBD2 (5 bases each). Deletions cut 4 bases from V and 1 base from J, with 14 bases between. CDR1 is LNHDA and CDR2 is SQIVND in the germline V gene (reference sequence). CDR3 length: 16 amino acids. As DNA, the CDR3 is TGTGCCAGTAGTAATAAGGGGACCGTTTCCTACAATGAGCAGTTCTTC. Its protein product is CASSNKGTVSYNEQFF.

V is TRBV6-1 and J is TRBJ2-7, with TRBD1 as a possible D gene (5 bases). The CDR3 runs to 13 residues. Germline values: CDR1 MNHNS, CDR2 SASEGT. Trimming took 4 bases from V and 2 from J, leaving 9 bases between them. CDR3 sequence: CASSVREAYEQYF. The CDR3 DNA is TGTGCCAGCAGTGTCAGGGAAGCCTACGAGCAGTACTTC.

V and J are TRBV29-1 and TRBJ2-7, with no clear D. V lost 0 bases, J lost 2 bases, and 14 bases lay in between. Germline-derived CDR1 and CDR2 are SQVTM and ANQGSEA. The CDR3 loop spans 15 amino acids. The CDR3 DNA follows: TGCAGCGTTGAAGACTTTTTGGACGGAACCTACGAGCAGTACTTC. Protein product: CSVEDFLDGTYEQYF.

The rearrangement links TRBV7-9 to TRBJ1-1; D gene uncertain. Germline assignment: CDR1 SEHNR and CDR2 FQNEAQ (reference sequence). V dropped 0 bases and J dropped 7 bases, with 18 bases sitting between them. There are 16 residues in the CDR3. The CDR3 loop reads CASSLAWFGGLGEAFF. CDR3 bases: TGTGCCAGCAGCTTAGCTTGGTTCGGAGGGTTGGGTGAAGCTTTCTTT.

CDR3 nucleotide sequence: TGTGCCAGCACCCCATGGGGAGGGAAGGGAGGTGAGCAGTTCTTC. Translating it yields CASTPWGGKGGEQFF. This chain joins TRBV6-1 and TRBJ2-1, with 7 bases identical to TRBD2. This CDR3 comprises 15 residues. The V segment lost 7 bases and the J segment 9 bases; nucleotides outside the gene matches: 15. The germline V gene has CDR1 MNHNS and CDR2 SASEGT.